This T cell receptor (beta chain) appears in the sequencing data of a study of blood T cell repertoires in COVID-19. About the study: Acute-phase and convalescent COVID-19 samples originated in the United States, Italy and Spain. Sample material is recorded as cDNA or gDNA derived from T cells, B-cell-depleted T cells, or PBMCs.

CDR1 SGHTA and CDR2 FQGNSA come from the germline V gene. The CDR3 is made up of 16 amino acids. Trimming removed 5 bases from V and 1 base from J; junction bases left unmatched: 7. As originally analysed: Amplification of reference gene primers provided the estimated nucleated cell counts. TCRdb's copy holds only in-frame clones and misses some; the assay was immunoSEQ multiplex PCR. That table supplies the V and J calls and clone size; D and trimming were determined from the DNA. Among approximately 470,000 clones listed, 80% to 90% were seen once. Sequencing was carried out using peripheral blood. V gene TRBV7-2 combines with J gene TRBJ2-3, with TRBD2 matching 9 bases. The sequence was obtained from a human donor in a cohort sampled during active COVID-19. In DNA, the CDR3 is TGTGCCAGCAGCCCTAGCCGACTAGCGGGCACAGATACGCAGTATTTT. It encodes CASSPSRLAGTDTQYF.